What follows are 30 T cell receptor beta chains derived from one specimen sequenced in a study of CD8+ T cells in alopecia areata. Once RNA had been extracted, it was reverse transcribed into cDNA to act as the sequencing template. Here immunoSEQ multiplex PCR was the method, and the copy in TCRdb shows in-frame clones only, minus some. The sample has about 180,000 clones; 50% to 60% are singletons. The sample was CD4+ T cells sorted from blood, taken at week 0. The receptors derive from a human donor with alopecia areata.

The chain combines TRBV5-1 with TRBJ1-2; TRBD1 is a possible D gene (6 bases). Deletions cut 4 bases from V and 5 bases from J, with 18 bases between. The CDR3 consists of 15 residues. Germline V gene data show CDR1 as SGHRS and CDR2 as YFSETQ. CDR3 protein: CASSEVRGEGYGYTF. In DNA form, the CDR3 reads TGCGCCAGCAGCGAGGTCAGGGGCGAGGGATATGGCTACACCTTC.

The CDR3: CASSGDRIINSPLHF. CDR3 coding DNA: TGTGCCAGCAGTGGGGACAGGATAATTAATTCACCCCTCCACTTT. The rearrangement links TRBV6-5 to TRBJ1-6; 8 bases agree with TRBD1. The CDR3 covers 15 residues. Looked up from germline, CDR1 is MNHEY and CDR2 is SVGAGI. With 5 bases clipped from V and 6 bases from J, the junction kept 6 bases outside the gene matches.

The chain links TRBV30 to TRBJ1-1; D not certain. CDR3 length: 13 residues. The germline gives CDR1 GTSNPN, CDR2 SVGIG (reference sequence). V was trimmed by 2 bases and J by 6 bases, leaving 13 bases between them. In DNA, the CDR3 is TGTGCCTGGAGTAATACACTAGGAGCTGAAGCTTTCTTT. This sequence encodes CAWSNTLGAEAFF.

The chain is built from TRBV14 and TRBJ1-1; possible D gene TRBD1, 5 bases. This CDR3 is built from 12 residues. Trimming removed 5 bases from V and 10 bases from J, with 14 bases in between. Germline lookup yields CDR1 SGHDN and CDR2 FVKESK. In DNA form, the CDR3 reads TGTGCCAGCAGCGTGTGGGGCCTGGGAGCTTTCTTT. This sequence encodes CASSVWGLGAFF. The full variable domain, completed using reference TRBV14 and TRBJ1-1, is EAGVTQFPSHSVIEKGQTVTLRCDPISGHDNLYWYRRVMGKEIKFLLHFVKESKQDESGMPNNRFLAERTGGTYSTLKVQPAELEDSGVYFCASSVWGLGAFFGQGTRLTVV.

The genes are TRBV30 and TRBJ2-5, with D perhaps being TRBD1 or TRBD2 (6 bases each). Trimming took 3 bases from V and 4 from J, leaving 18 bases between them. Germline CDR1 is GTSNPN and CDR2 is SVGIG (reference sequence). CDR3 length: 15 amino acids. The CDR3 sequence is CAWSKLGGLLETQYF. CDR3 nucleotide sequence: TGTGCCTGGAGCAAGCTAGGGGGGCTCTTAGAGACCCAGTACTTC.

This clone was counted between two and nine times. The chain has TRBV19 and TRBJ1-6; D is unclear. There are 15 residues in the CDR3. Trimming shortened V by 1 base and J by 3 bases, and 7 bases separated the two germline ends. The germline V gene encodes CDR1 LNHDA and CDR2 SQIVND (reference sequence). Here the CDR3 reads CASSIAADYNSPLHF. DNA for the CDR3: TGTGCCAGTAGTATAGCGGCAGACTATAATTCACCCCTCCACTTT.

The chain joins TRBV4-1 to TRBJ2-3; no clear D. Germline V gene sequence: CDR1 MGHRA, CDR2 YSYEKL. The CDR3 spans 14 residues. Trimming shortened V by 3 bases and J by 0 bases, and 7 bases separated the two germline ends. CDR3 amino acids: CASSQQISTDTQYF. In DNA, the CDR3 is TGCGCCAGCAGCCAGCAGATTAGCACAGATACGCAGTATTTT.

The genes are TRBV4-1 and TRBJ2-7, with 7 bases that match TRBD2. Looked up from germline, CDR1 is MGHRA and CDR2 is YSYEKL. This CDR3 spans 14 amino acids. The junction had 7 bases not matched to a gene; V was cut back by 0 bases and J by 8 bases. In DNA, the CDR3 is TGCGCCAGCAGCCAAGATCCCCTAGCGGCAAAGCAGTACTTC. It specifies CASSQDPLAAKQYF.

This clone was observed a few times. This rearrangement joins TRBV6-6 to TRBJ2-7; a possible D gene is TRBD2 (5 bases). Trimming took off 4 bases at V and 2 bases at J, with 12 bases between the two ends. Germline loops: CDR1 MNHNY, CDR2 SVGAGI (reference sequence). The CDR3 consists of 14 residues. CDR3 sequence (DNA): TGTGCCAGCAGTTCCCCCACGAGGGCCTACGAGCAGTACTTC. Translation gives CASSSPTRAYEQYF.

CDR3 DNA sequence: TGTGCCAGCAGCTTGGGCCAGGATGTTTACGAGCAGTACTTC. It yields the protein CASSLGQDVYEQYF. The V and J genes are TRBV11-1 and TRBJ2-7; D uncertain. Germline CDR1 reads SGHAT; CDR2 reads FQDESV (reference sequence). Trimming took off 3 bases at V and 4 bases at J, with 13 bases between the two ends. The CDR3 consists of 14 residues.

This clone was seen more than once but under ten times. The V call is TRBV5-1, the J call TRBJ1-5, with no clear D. CDR3 size: 14 residues. Trimming shortened V by 0 bases and J by 7 bases, and 11 bases separated the two germline ends. Germline values: CDR1 SGHRS, CDR2 YFSETQ. Written as DNA, the CDR3 is TGCGCCAGCAGCTTGGAACCGGAGAGACAGCCCCAGCATTTT. It specifies CASSLEPERQPQHF.

This clone showed up just once. V usage is TRBV27 and J usage is TRBJ2-1, with D maybe TRBD1 (6 bases). With 7 bases removed from V and 2 bases from J, the gap between germline ends came to 15 bases. CDR1 is MNHEY, CDR2 SMNVEV, per germline (reference sequence). The CDR3 spans 15 residues. CDR3 coding DNA: TGTGCCAGCACGAGGTTGGGGGCCCCCTACAATGAGCAGTTCTTC. Amino acid sequence: CASTRLGAPYNEQFF.

The chain carries TRBV30 and TRBJ2-1, with 11 bases fitting TRBD2. After removal of 5 bases from V and 3 bases from J, the junction contained 0 bases not matched to a gene. Per the germline V gene, CDR1 is GTSNPN and CDR2 is SVGIG (reference sequence). The CDR3 loop spans 13 amino acids. CDR3 nucleotides: TGTGCCTGGGGGACTAGCGGCTACAATGAGCAGTTCTTC. It specifies CAWGTSGYNEQFF.

The chain is built from TRBV4-1 and TRBJ2-3; 11 nucleotides line up with TRBD2. J gave up 2 bases and V 2 bases, and 3 bases lay outside the gene matches. Germline CDR1 and CDR2: MGHRA and YSYEKL. The CDR3 covers 16 residues. In DNA, the CDR3 is TGCGCCAGCAGCCAACCGGGACTAGCGGACACAGATACGCAGTATTTT. Its translation: CASSQPGLADTDTQYF.

V is TRBV30 and J is TRBJ2-1; possible D gene TRBD1, 6 bases. This CDR3 has 12 amino acids. Trimming pared 4 bases from V and 9 bases from J, leaving 13 bases between. The germline V gene has CDR1 GTSNPN and CDR2 SVGIG (reference sequence). The CDR3: CAWNRGGFEQFF. DNA of the CDR3: TGTGCCTGGAACAGAGGGGGTTTTGAGCAGTTCTTC.

The rearrangement uses TRBV25-1 and TRBJ2-6; TRBD2 might be the D (6 bases). Germline-derived CDR1 and CDR2 are MGHDK and SYGVNS. V lost 3 bases to trimming and J lost 0 bases, with 9 bases between them. This CDR3 has 16 residues. CDR3 in DNA: TGTGCCAGCAGTGAGGGGGGTTCCTCTGGGGCCAACGTCCTGACTTTC. It yields the protein CASSEGGSSGANVLTF.

The V and J genes are TRBV4-1 and TRBJ2-5, with a weak D call TRBD2 (6 bases). Deletions cut 1 base from V and 1 base from J, with 7 bases between. This CDR3 contains 14 residues. Germline V CDR1 and CDR2: MGHRA, YSYEKL. The CDR3 protein is CASSQGDSQETQYF. The CDR3 region has the DNA TGCGCCAGCAGCCAAGGGGACTCCCAAGAGACCCAGTACTTC.

In DNA, the CDR3 is TGCGCCAGCAGCTTGGGACTTGAAGCTTTCTTT. It translates to CASSLGLEAFF. This sequence joins TRBV5-1 and TRBJ1-1; D unclear. Germline CDR1 and CDR2: SGHRS and YFSETQ. Trimming removed 0 bases at V and 7 bases at J, with 4 bases between. The CDR3 sequence is 11 residues long.

The chain couples TRBV20-1 to TRBJ1-1, with no clear D. Trimming pared 4 bases from V and 8 bases from J, leaving 11 bases between. Germline values: CDR1 DFQATT, CDR2 SNEGSKA (reference sequence). The CDR3 has 11 amino acids. The CDR3 DNA sequence: TGCAGTGCTACTCCGTCTCAGGAAGCTTTCTTT. Protein product: CSATPSQEAFF.

This rearrangement joins TRBV30 to TRBJ2-3, with a tentative D call TRBD2 (6 bases). Trimming took off 1 base at V and 3 bases at J, with 8 bases between the two ends. Germline CDR1 GTSNPN, CDR2 SVGIG (reference sequence). The CDR3 consists of 13 residues. The CDR3 DNA follows: TGTGCCTGGAGTGCCCTAGCGACAGATACGCAGTATTTT. Translating gives CAWSALATDTQYF.

This clone was counted only a few times. The chain combines TRBV2 with TRBJ2-7; D might be TRBD2 (5 bases). From germline, CDR1 is SNHLY and CDR2 FYNNEI. Trimming took 5 bases from V and 0 from J, leaving 14 bases between them. This CDR3 contains 15 residues. The CDR3 DNA reads as TGTGCCAGCAGTTTAGGACTCGAGGTCTCCTACGAGCAGTACTTC. Protein product: CASSLGLEVSYEQYF. Based on the CDR3 plus reference TRBV2 and TRBJ2-7, the full variable domain is EPEVTQTPSHQVTQMGQEVILRCVPISNHLYFYWYRQILGQKVEFLVSFYNNEISEKSEIFDDQFSVERPDGSNFTLKIRSTKLEDSAMYFCASSLGLEVSYEQYFGPGTRLTVT.

The table lists this clone with a few counts. This chain uses TRBV18 with TRBJ1-5; TRBD1 is a possible D gene (5 bases). The CDR3 runs to 15 residues. Trimming pared 3 bases from V and 0 bases from J, leaving 9 bases between. The germline V gene has CDR1 KGHSH and CDR2 LQKENI. The CDR3, as DNA: TGTGCCAGCTCACCCCCGGGGACTAGCAATCAGCCCCAGCATTTT. Protein sequence: CASSPPGTSNQPQHF.

This clone was picked up one time. This sequence joins TRBV19 and TRBJ2-3; D assignment may be TRBD1 or TRBD2 (5 bases each). Germline V lookup: CDR1 LNHDA, CDR2 SQIVND (reference sequence). The CDR3 consists of 14 residues. Trimming left V 10 bases short and J 0 bases short, with 14 bases between. CDR3 sequence: CATGDLSSTDTQYF. CDR3 DNA: TGTGCCACCGGGGACCTCTCTAGCACAGATACGCAGTATTTT.

The chain carries TRBV7-2 and TRBJ1-6; unclear D gene. Germline-derived CDR1 and CDR2 are SGHTA and FQGNSA. The CDR3 is 14 residues long. The ends were cut back, 0 bases at V and 8 bases at J, with 8 bases in the middle. The CDR3, as DNA: TGTGCCAGCAGCTTAGCGCAAACGCATTCACCCCTCCACTTT. This sequence encodes CASSLAQTHSPLHF.

The count of this clone is one. This chain connects TRBV10-3 to TRBJ2-3; D is undetermined. CDR3 length: 15 residues. The germline V gene encodes CDR1 ENHRY and CDR2 SYGVKD. Trimming pared 4 bases from V and 2 bases from J, leaving 13 bases between. CDR3 sequence: CAISGMAVDTDTQYF. CDR3 nucleotides: TGTGCCATCAGTGGGATGGCGGTCGACACAGATACGCAGTATTTT.

The V gene is TRBV29-1, the J gene TRBJ1-4; D uncertain. The CDR3 has 15 residues. Per the germline V gene, CDR1 is SQVTM and CDR2 is ANQGSEA. V lost 6 bases and J lost 2, with 16 bases in between. The CDR3 spells CSVANRGWTNEKLFF. The DNA of the CDR3 is TGCAGCGTCGCCAATCGTGGCTGGACTAATGAAAAACTGTTTTTT.

J is TRBJ1-6 and V is TRBV25-1; D is uncertain. CDR1 is MGHDK and CDR2 is SYGVNS in the germline V gene. The CDR3 loop spans 11 amino acids. V lost 6 bases and J 14 bases, leaving 11 bases between the germline ends. The CDR3 nucleotides read TGTGCCAGCAGAACGAGTGAGTCCCTCCACTTT. Encoded protein: CASRTSESLHF.

This chain connects TRBV7-9 to TRBJ1-1, with D unresolved. The V gene lost 4 bases and the J gene lost 0 bases, with 12 bases spanning the gap. CDR1 and CDR2 (germline): SEHNR, FQNEAQ (reference sequence). This CDR3 is 15 amino acids long. Written as DNA, the CDR3 is TGTGCCAGCAGCTCGGGTCTTACTCTGAACACTGAAGCTTTCTTT. This codes for CASSSGLTLNTEAFF.

This chain connects TRBV6-5 to TRBJ1-5, with D possibly being TRBD1 (5 bases). The CDR3 sequence is 13 residues long. Trimming pared 6 bases from V and 3 bases from J, leaving 9 bases between. In germline, CDR1 is MNHEY, CDR2 SVGAGI. CDR3 nucleotide sequence: TGTGCCAGCAGCCAGACAGTCAATCAGCCCCAGCATTTT. It is translated as CASSQTVNQPQHF.

This sequence joins TRBV30 and TRBJ2-3; TRBD2 might be the D (7 bases). Germline V CDR1 and CDR2: GTSNPN, SVGIG (reference sequence). V was trimmed by 2 bases and J by 1 base, leaving 10 bases between them. This CDR3 has 14 amino acids. CDR3 in amino acids: CAWSPGGRTDTQYF. CDR3 nucleotides: TGTGCCTGGAGTCCGGGGGGCCGCACAGATACGCAGTATTTT.